This T cell receptor beta chain was recorded in a study of blood T cell repertoires in COVID-19. The overall study: The study drew acute and convalescent COVID-19 samples from the United States, Italy and Spain. In each case, the material was cDNA or gDNA derived from T cells, B-cell-depleted T cells, or PBMCs.

There are 15 residues in the CDR3. V was shortened by 5 bases and J by 5 bases, with 19 bases between the two germline ends. Germline CDR1 reads MNHEY; CDR2 reads SVGAGI. Authors' data handling: Amplification of reference gene primers was used by the study to estimate nucleated cell counts. Sequenced by immunoSEQ multiplex PCR; TCRdb stores in-frame clones only, minus some. V and J calls and clone size are as listed in that table; D and trimming were resolved from the DNA. Found here are roughly 230,000 clones, roughly 85% of them singletons; the top ten hold around 5.5%. During active infection, Seattle patients enrolled and were then monitored through disease.

This TCR was recovered from a man aged 50 to 60 with COVID-19, enrolled during active disease. Sequencing was carried out using peripheral blood. The gene calls are TRBV6-5 and TRBJ2-7, with TRBD1 as a possible D gene (6 bases). CDR3 sequence (DNA): TGTGCCAGCAGTCAACGACAGGCTGGACGGGACGAGCAGTACTTC. It translates to CASSQRQAGRDEQYF.